The following is a TCR beta chain sequence with its context. These data come from a study of shared clonotypes between healthy human individuals. Overall study: Contributing individuals were a couple of females and three males aged 18 to 49. Three plates each covered CD4 naive and memory; CD8 naive two, CD8 memory one.

The trim removed 4 bases at V and 4 bases at J, leaving 7 bases unmatched. CDR1 and CDR2 from the germline V gene are SGHNT and YYREEE (reference sequence). The CDR3 is made up of 16 amino acids. Terminally differentiated effector memory CD45RA+ cells were left out of the naive CD8 fraction, which was CD45RO-negative and positively selected for CCR7. Nashville, Tennessee was home to all donors, each a Caucasian adult. In the original processing: ImmunoSEQ only sent back junction sequences with no quality scores, so filtering was done differently. Measured with immunoSEQ multiplex PCR; TCRdb has only the in-frame clones, and not every one. V, J and clone size reflect that table, while D and trimming were determined from the DNA. The sample carries about 2 million clones, around 96% recorded once.

The chain joins TRBV5-4 to TRBJ2-5, with 13 bases identical to TRBD2. The sequence was obtained from a man aged 18 to 29 in good health. Sequencing was done on a sample of naive CD8+ T cells sorted from blood. The CDR3 nucleotides are TGTGCCAGCAGCATCGGACTAGCGGGAGCCCCAGAGACCCAGTACTTC. It codes for CASSIGLAGAPETQYF.